The present entry profiles one T cell receptor beta chain with its context. Antigen: not known. An end of the junction does not agree with germline; a read error may underlie this. This sample was taken from a study of T cells in Graves' hyperthyroidism and ophthalmopathy. Study background: Peripheral blood was obtained at initial diagnosis, preceding any treatment.

Amplification of TCR beta CDR3 regions used RNA as the template. Initially, a first-round RT-PCR of the TCR CDR3 employed the HTBI primer set. TCRdb re-called the multiplex PCR reads with MiXCR, one entry per CDR3 protein. The data contain 350,000 to 450,000 distinct CDR3 sequences, 11% to 15% of them singletons. Criteria for exclusion of patients were uncontrolled infection, other autoimmune disease, pregnancy or lactation. CDR3 size: 17 residues. Per germline, CDR1 SGHRS and CDR2 YFSETQ. Study-wide findings and caveats: Ophthalmopathy was told apart from stable hyperthyroidism by a 13 V-J model.

The V and J genes are TRBV5-1 and TRBJ2-1; 11 bases align to TRBD2. The sequenced material came from blood. This clonotype originated in a man in his forties or fifties with Graves' ophthalmopathy. The CDR3 is CASRPGTSGRLYNEQLF. For the CDR3, the DNA is TGCGCCAGCCGCCCCGGGACTAGCGGCCGATTATACAATGAGCAGCTCTTC.